Listed here are 5 T cell receptor beta chains from one sample, sequenced in a study of memory CD4+ T cells and cytomegalovirus serostatus. The sort gate was single viable CD3+CD4+CD8-CD45RO+ cells for memory CD4+ T cells. This table comes from immunoSEQ multiplex PCR, and its TCRdb copy is limited to in-frame clones, with some not included. Here the sample spans about 80,000 clones, less than 90% being singletons. Sequencing was done on a sample of memory CD4+ T cells from blood. These receptors were collected from an adult in good health and CMV-seronegative.

For this clone: At one end the junction does not follow the germline gene, possibly because of a read error. This chain joins TRBV28 and TRBJ2-7; D could derive from TRBD1 or TRBD2 (5 bases each). CDR1 MDHEN and CDR2 SYDVKM come from the germline V gene. This CDR3 is built from 12 residues. The CDR3 region has the DNA TGTGCCAGCAAAGAAGGGACCTACGGCGTGGACTTC. As protein: CASKEGTYGVDF.

The J gene is TRBJ2-3, the V gene TRBV7-3; D not certain. This CDR3 contains 13 residues. Germline V gene sequence: CDR1 SGHTA, CDR2 FQGTGA. Trimming took 1 base from V and 5 from J, leaving 7 bases between them. The CDR3 DNA follows: TGTGCCAGCAGCTTAATAGGCCGAGATACGCAGTATTTT. This gives the protein CASSLIGRDTQYF.

This clone has at least ten counts. This sequence joins TRBV6-1 and TRBJ2-7; a possible D gene is TRBD2 (5 bases). Between the trimmed V and J ends, which lost 4 bases and 0 bases, there was a span of 7 bases. CDR1 MNHNS and CDR2 SASEGT come from the germline V gene. The CDR3 is 13 residues long. This chain's CDR3 is CASSGRDSYEQYF. CDR3 bases: TGTGCCAGCAGTGGACGGGACTCCTACGAGCAGTACTTC.

This clone was seen a handful of times. The chain has TRBV7-6 and TRBJ1-6; D gene unclear. The V end was cut by 8 bases, the J end by 7 bases, with 12 bases between. This CDR3 contains 13 residues. Germline assignment: CDR1 SGHVS and CDR2 FNYEAQ. CDR3 loop: CASADGFNSPLHF. The CDR3 DNA follows: TGTGCCAGCGCTGACGGATTCAATTCACCCCTCCACTTT.

The genes are TRBV6-5 and TRBJ2-2, with 9 bases lining up with TRBD1. CDR3 length: 15 amino acids. With V trimmed by 0 bases and J by 7 bases, 3 bases remained unmatched. CDR1 MNHEY and CDR2 SVGAGI come from the germline V gene. CDR3 protein: CASSYSTGGDGELFF. In nucleotides, the CDR3 is TGTGCCAGCAGTTACTCGACAGGGGGTGACGGGGAGCTGTTTTTT.